The entry below describes one T cell receptor beta chain. Which antigen it targets is not known. No base quality values were provided; no much bigger clone lies one nucleotide off. These data come from a study of cytomegalovirus exposure and HLA in healthy donors (dated by TCRdb to about 2017). For the wider study: An earlier analysis of more than 550 of the donors reported about 260 Gb of sequence data and approximately 120 million unique TCR beta sequences obtained from about 170 million T cells. Genome-wide SNP genotypes for about 65% of the roughly 670 donors were used in a later genetic analysis, which treated that subset as a discovery cohort. A separate validation cohort of 100 to 150 different subjects was used in addition to the roughly 620-subject first cohort. HLA typing covered class I and class II loci at four-digit resolution. In a later analysis, previously published TCR beta repertoires from hundreds of donors were re-analyzed and high-resolution HLA genotyping was added so that TCR occurrence patterns could be studied. Typing coverage differed by locus: A, B, C, DRB1 and DQB1 were typed in roughly 620-630 donors, DQA1 in about 510, DPA1 in around 580, and DPB1 in about 450. Donor age, sex, ethnicity and CMV serostatus were compiled alongside the repertoire data. An earlier analysis of 587 of the donors applied high-throughput TCR beta sequencing to assess whether each TCR beta V gene segment acted as functional or pseudogenic. The study was designed to test whether signatures of past pathogen exposure could be identified by cataloging public T cell receptors. All discovery cohort repertoires had been generated on a single sequencing platform. An early release covering 550 to 700 HLA-typed donors comprised about 310 gigabases of sequencing data and roughly 85 million unique TCR sequences. Five DR-DQ haplotypes were handled as single units for association and clustering, since linkage in the cohort was strong. The genetic ancestry cluster associated with self-reported Caucasian donors included 80% to 90% of the roughly 400 genotyped donors. On average, roughly 240,000 unique TCR beta nucleotide sequences were sequenced per donor among a few hundred genotyped donors of the cohort, with roughly a sixth of those sequences being non-productive. In the later analysis, no new phenotypic data were used to find candidate immune exposures; instead, reliance was placed on TCR beta sequences and their occurrence across donors. Using immunosequencing, the study profiled T cell repertoires from about 610 subjects and related those repertoires to cytomegalovirus serostatus. The study combined high-throughput TCR immunosequencing, statistical association of individual TCRs with disease status, and machine learning to predict cytomegalovirus infection status.

The V and J ends are trimmed by 5 bases and 0 bases, leaving 11 bases between them. Based on the germline V gene, the CDR1 and CDR2 sequences are MDHEN and SYDVKM. The CDR3 spans 16 residues, from the cysteine through the phenylalanine. Only the CDR3 part of the read is kept: 48 bases, read in frame from the first base. The cohort consisted of fewer than 700 healthy bone marrow donors. Cohort members were all nominally healthy when sampled, although unrecorded immune exposures were likely present. The donor tested CMV seropositive, placing the donor among the roughly 300 seropositive members of the cohort. Every donor gave a peripheral blood sample, and the peripheral blood mononuclear cells from that sample were used for TCR beta sequencing. The Qiagen DNeasy Blood Extraction Kit was used to extract genomic DNA from the blood cell samples. Broad study findings and their caveats: A few of the identified cytomegalovirus-associated TCR beta chains were confirmed in vitro to be specific for cytomegalovirus antigens. In an earlier analysis of approximately 590 of the donors, most TCR beta V segments were observed in productive rearrangements about 90% or about 30% of the time, broadly matching IMGT annotations. Presence/absence analyses assumed roughly uniform sequencing depth across donors, an assumption that may not hold. A later genetic analysis associated a missense DCLRE1C variant with V-gene and J-gene trimming of TCR beta chains, and an independent cohort replicated the association. The 87-base-pair reads could not distinguish some IMGT-functional V segments, including TRBV6-2 and TRBV6-3, so those segments were excluded. According to a later analysis, TCR association rates differed among HLA loci, with DRB1 alleles showing the most associated TCRs and HLA-C alleles showing the fewest. In a later analysis, some 18,000 TCR beta sequences were associated with specific HLA alleles at a false discovery rate of 0.05. Correlated functional status among segregating V segments might be attributable to linkage disequilibrium, but an unknown experimental factor could not be ruled out. A later genetic analysis reported fewer N-insertions in productive TCRs among donors in an Asian-associated ancestry cluster than the roughly 670-donor mean. Several of the top co-occurrence clusters appeared to be linked to parvovirus B19, influenza, CMV and Epstein-Barr virus, according to a later analysis. Because counts were too low, approximately 18 rarely observed V segments, including chromosome 9 orphons, were excluded from the earlier analysis of fewer than 650 of the donors. The study gave a list of 150 to 200 TCR beta chains associated with cytomegalovirus. In both the original and validation cohorts, the classifier was reported to diagnose cytomegalovirus status with high specificity and sensitivity. Because HLA typing was unavailable for some donors at each locus, only the typed subset was used in association tests. For the cohort, immune exposure information was limited to CMV serostatus. In a later analysis, HLA-associated TCR beta chains were found to be more clonally expanded and to have lower generation probabilities than equally common non-associated chains. According to a later analysis, most CMV-associated TCR beta chains appeared to be HLA-restricted, and the HLA associations seemed to be driven largely by CMV exposure. The cohort was sequenced for TCR beta chains only, and without alpha or paired-chain data the features that could be detected were limited. A group of highly shared sequence variants was considered likely to be a technical artifact of the sequencing pipeline. The authors suggested that the approach could potentially be generalized to other disease states and immunological phenotypes. A further reported finding was that TCR beta sequences accurately predicted the HLA-A and HLA-B alleles for most subjects in the first cohort. While some public TCRs were present in many individuals, most TCR sequences turned up only very rarely across donors. Assigning TCR associations to individual alleles was difficult when HLA alleles, especially DR and DQ, strongly co-occurred.

Library construction relied on the immunoSEQ multiplex PCR assay. For the multiplex PCR, a mixture combining 60 forward primers for TCR Vbeta segments and 13 reverse primers for TCR Jbeta segments was used. A multiplex PCR assay on genomic DNA amplified the CDR3 region of rearranged TCR beta genes. On the Illumina HiSeq System, the amplified TCR beta libraries were sequenced as 87-base-pair reads. On the authors' methods: A later analysis tallied 75 million to 85 million unique TCR beta chains across the 700 or so repertoires, and about 12 million of those chains were shared by two or more donors. Raw reads were error-corrected and collapsed into unique sequences with a nearest-neighbor algorithm that merged closely related sequences to remove PCR and sequencing errors. To assign V, D and J gene segments, CDR3 sequences were aligned to IMGT reference sequences. Each retained sequence needed at least a six-nucleotide match to both a V gene segment and a J gene segment. Rearrangements were called productive when the CDR3 lacked stop codons and stayed in frame with V and J; all others were non-productive. CDR3 was defined according to IMGT convention as the region running from the second conserved V-encoded cysteine to the conserved J-encoded phenylalanine. The earlier analysis of about 610 of the donors excluded sequences that lacked an unambiguous match to a single V gene segment. An earlier analysis of under 750 of the donors called V segments functional above 56.7% productive rearrangements and segregating when the between-donor standard deviation exceeded 5%. To diagnose cytomegalovirus status from the catalog of TCR beta chain sequences, a statistical classification framework was built. V and J gene assignment, in a later analysis, came from comparing TCR nucleotide sequences with IMGT/GENE-DB human TR gene sequences. The TCRdist pipeline was used in a later analysis to assign CDR3 sequences and most-parsimonious VDJ recombination scenarios. A later analysis defined each TCR beta chain by its CDR3 amino acid sequence plus V-gene family, and excluded reads lacking a unique V-gene family. In a later analysis, approximately 640 highly shared, low-generation-probability nucleotide sequences were removed to address suspected cross-contamination and a sequencing artifact. For each public chain, a later analysis derived a clonal expansion index from normalized ranks of inferred template counts within each repertoire. A later analysis computed generation probabilities with a VDJ recombination model fitted to out-of-frame rearrangements, and checked the results against IGoR. Hypergeometric tests were used in a later analysis to score TCR-TCR, TCR-HLA and TCR-CMV co-occurrence, with a repertoire-size bias correction applied to the TCR pairs. To estimate false discovery rates, a later analysis permuted the HLA or CMV assignments 20 times. In a later analysis, co-occurring TCRs were grouped using DBSCAN, and TCRdist sequence similarity was added for clustering within HLA-allele-positive subsets. Co-occurrence clustering excluded repertoires with fewer than 30,000 or more than 120,000 public chains, plus five with anomalous nucleotide sharing. TCRdb holds this immuneACCESS table with in-frame rearrangements only. Some clones are missing; in checked studies, unresolved V genes explain under half, and the rest has no known cause. V, J and clone size derive from that table, while D and trimming were established from the DNA sequence. Counted in this sample were 170,000 or so clones; 70% to 80% of them appeared once. The top ten hold 3.7% of the sample.

The chain links TRBV28 with TRBJ1-6; too little of a D gene remains to name it. Sequenced sample: PBMCs. The sequence was obtained from a woman aged 60-70 years in good health and CMV-seropositive. CDR3 loop: CASSLRQSSYNSPLHF. The DNA sequence is TGTGCCAGCAGTCTCCGACAAAGCTCCTATAATTCACCCCTCCACTTT.